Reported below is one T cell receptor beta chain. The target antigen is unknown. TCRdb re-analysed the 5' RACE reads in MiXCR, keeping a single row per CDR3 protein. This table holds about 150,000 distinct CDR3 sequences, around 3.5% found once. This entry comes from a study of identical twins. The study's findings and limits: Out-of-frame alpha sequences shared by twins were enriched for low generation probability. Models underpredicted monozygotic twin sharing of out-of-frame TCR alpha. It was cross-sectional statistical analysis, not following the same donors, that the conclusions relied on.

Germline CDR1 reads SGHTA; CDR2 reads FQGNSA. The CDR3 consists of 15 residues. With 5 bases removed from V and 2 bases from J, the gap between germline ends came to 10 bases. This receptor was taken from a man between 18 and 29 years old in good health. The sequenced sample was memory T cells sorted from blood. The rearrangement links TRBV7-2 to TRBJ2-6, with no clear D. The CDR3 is CASSQPRAGANVLTF. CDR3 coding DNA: TGTGCCAGCAGCCAGCCGCGTGCTGGGGCCAACGTCCTGACTTTC.